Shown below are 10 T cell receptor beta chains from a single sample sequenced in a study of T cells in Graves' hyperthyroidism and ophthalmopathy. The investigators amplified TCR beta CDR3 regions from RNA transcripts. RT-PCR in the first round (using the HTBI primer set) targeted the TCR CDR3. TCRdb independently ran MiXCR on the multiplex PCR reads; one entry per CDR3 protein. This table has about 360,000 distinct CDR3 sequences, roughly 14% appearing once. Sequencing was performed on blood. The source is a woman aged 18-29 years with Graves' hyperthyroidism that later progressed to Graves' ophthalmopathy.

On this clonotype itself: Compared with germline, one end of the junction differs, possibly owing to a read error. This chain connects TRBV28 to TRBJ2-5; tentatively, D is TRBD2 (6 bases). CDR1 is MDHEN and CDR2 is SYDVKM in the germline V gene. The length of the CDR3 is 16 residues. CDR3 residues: CASSFVPGGVLIQHNF. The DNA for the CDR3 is TGTGCCAGCAGTTTCGTACCAGGAGGGGTCCTAATACAACATAACTTC.

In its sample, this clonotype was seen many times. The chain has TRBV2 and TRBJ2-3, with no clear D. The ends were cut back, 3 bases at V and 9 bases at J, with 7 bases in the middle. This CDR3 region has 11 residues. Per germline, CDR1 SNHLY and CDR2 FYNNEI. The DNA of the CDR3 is TGTGCCAGCAGTGATTATGGAACGCAGTATTTT. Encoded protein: CASSDYGTQYF.

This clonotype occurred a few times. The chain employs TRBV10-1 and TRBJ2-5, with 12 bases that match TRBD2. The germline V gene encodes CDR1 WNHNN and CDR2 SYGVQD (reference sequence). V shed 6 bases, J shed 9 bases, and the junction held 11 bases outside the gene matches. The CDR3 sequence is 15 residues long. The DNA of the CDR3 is TGCGCCAGCAGGACACTAGCGGGGGGCTCCTGGGCCCAGTACTTC. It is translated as CASRTLAGGSWAQYF.

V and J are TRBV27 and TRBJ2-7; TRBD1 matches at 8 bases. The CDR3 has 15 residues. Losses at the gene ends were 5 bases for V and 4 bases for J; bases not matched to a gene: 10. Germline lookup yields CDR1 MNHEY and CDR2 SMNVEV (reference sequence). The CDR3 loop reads CASSRQGRGSYEQYF. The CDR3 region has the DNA TGTGCCAGCAGTCGACAGGGGAGAGGTTCTTACGAGCAGTACTTC.

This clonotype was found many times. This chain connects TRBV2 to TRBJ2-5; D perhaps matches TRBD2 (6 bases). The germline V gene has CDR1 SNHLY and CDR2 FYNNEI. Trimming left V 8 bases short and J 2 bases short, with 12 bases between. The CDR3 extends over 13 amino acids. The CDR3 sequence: CASSRGVQETQYF. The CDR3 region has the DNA TGTGCCAGCTCCCGCGGGGTGCAAGAGACCCAGTACTTC.

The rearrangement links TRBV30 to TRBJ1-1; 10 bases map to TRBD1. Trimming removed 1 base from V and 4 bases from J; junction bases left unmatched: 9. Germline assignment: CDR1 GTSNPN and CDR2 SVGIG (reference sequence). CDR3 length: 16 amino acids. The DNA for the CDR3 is TGTGCCTGGAGTGCCGGGACAGGGGTTCGAGGCACTGAAGCTTTCTTT. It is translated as CAWSAGTGVRGTEAFF.

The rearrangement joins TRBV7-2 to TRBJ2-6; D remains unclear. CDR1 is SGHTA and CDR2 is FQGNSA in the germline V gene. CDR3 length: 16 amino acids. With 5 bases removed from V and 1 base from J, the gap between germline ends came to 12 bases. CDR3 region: CASSPRPRSGANVLTF. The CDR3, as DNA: TGTGCCAGCAGCCCAAGACCGCGTTCTGGGGCCAACGTCCTGACTTTC.

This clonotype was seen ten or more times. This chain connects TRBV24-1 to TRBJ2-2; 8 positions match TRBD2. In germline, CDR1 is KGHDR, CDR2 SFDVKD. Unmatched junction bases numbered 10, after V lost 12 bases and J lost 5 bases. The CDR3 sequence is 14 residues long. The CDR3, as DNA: TGTGCCGCCCAAGCGGGAGTGGAAACCGGGGAGCTGTTTTTT. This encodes CAAQAGVETGELFF.

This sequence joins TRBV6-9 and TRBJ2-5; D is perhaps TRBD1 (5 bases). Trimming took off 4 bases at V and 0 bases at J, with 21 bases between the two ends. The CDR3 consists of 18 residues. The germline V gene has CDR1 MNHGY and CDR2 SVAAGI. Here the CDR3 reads CASSFTHIGAGYQETQYF. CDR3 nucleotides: TGTGCCAGCAGTTTCACCCACATAGGGGCTGGGTACCAAGAGACCCAGTACTTC.

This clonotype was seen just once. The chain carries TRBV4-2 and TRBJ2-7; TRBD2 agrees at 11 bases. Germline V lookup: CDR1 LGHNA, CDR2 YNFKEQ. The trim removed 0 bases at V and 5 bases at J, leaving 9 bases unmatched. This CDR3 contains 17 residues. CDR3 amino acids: CASSQDESLAGGHEQYF. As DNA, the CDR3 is TGTGCCAGCAGCCAAGATGAGTCTCTAGCGGGAGGCCACGAGCAGTACTTC.